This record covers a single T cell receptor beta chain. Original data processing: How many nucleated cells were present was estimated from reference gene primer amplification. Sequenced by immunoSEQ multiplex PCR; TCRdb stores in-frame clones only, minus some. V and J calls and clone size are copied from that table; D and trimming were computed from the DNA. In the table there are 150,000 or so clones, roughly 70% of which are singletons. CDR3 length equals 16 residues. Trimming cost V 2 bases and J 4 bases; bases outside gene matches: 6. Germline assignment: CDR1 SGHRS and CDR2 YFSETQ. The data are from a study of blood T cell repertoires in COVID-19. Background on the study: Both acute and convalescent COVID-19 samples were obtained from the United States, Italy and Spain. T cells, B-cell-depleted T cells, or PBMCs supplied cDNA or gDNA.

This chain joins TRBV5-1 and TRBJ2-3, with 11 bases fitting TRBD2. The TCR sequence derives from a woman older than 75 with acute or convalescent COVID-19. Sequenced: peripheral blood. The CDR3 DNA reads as TGCGCCAGCAGCTTCATAGCGGGAGGGGTCGCAGATACGCAGTATTTT. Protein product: CASSFIAGGVADTQYF.